This is a list of T cell receptor beta chains from one sample in a study of blood T cell repertoires in COVID-19. Only in-frame clones appear in the TCRdb table, and some are missing; sequencing was by immunoSEQ multiplex PCR. The sample holds some 220,000 clones, roughly 88% seen once. The material sequenced was PBMCs or T cells enriched from blood (not recorded which). The receptors here all came from a woman in her thirties or forties with acute COVID-19. CDR3s include the opening cysteine and the closing phenylalanine or tryptophan. Each record gives: CDR3 length, V gene, J gene, CDR3 protein.

cdr3_length: 14
v_call: TRBV7-2
j_call: TRBJ2-1
cdr3_aa: CASSLGQRNNEQFF

cdr3_length: 14
v_call: TRBV28
j_call: TRBJ1-2
cdr3_aa: CASSSPGLRNGYTF

cdr3_length: 15
v_call: TRBV19
j_call: TRBJ1-2
cdr3_aa: CASSSDRGLDYGYTF

cdr3_length: 13
v_call: TRBV9
j_call: TRBJ2-3
cdr3_aa: CASSATSTDTQYF

cdr3_length: 15
v_call: TRBV5-6
j_call: TRBJ1-1
cdr3_aa: CASSGPDRDDTEAFF

cdr3_length: 14
v_call: TRBV19
j_call: TRBJ1-2
cdr3_aa: CASSGKDSNYGYTF

cdr3_length: 16
v_call: TRBV13
j_call: TRBJ1-6
cdr3_aa: CASSWGRTGVRSPLHF

cdr3_length: 15
v_call: TRBV27
j_call: TRBJ2-2
cdr3_aa: CASSSDRRGTGELFF

cdr3_length: 13
v_call: TRBV12-5
j_call: TRBJ2-1
cdr3_aa: CASGPSPNNEQFF

cdr3_length: 16
v_call: TRBV6-1
j_call: TRBJ1-1
cdr3_aa: CASSEHTGFGITEAFF

cdr3_length: 18
v_call: TRBV5-1
j_call: TRBJ2-5
cdr3_aa: CASAVLGLAGNDQETQYF

cdr3_length: 15
v_call: TRBV30
j_call: TRBJ1-3
cdr3_aa: CAWSDGHSSGNTIYF

cdr3_length: 16
v_call: TRBV14
j_call: TRBJ2-1
cdr3_aa: CASSQTTSGSYNEQFF

cdr3_length: 16
v_call: TRBV5-4
j_call: TRBJ2-3
cdr3_aa: CASSPGGSGGEDTQYF

cdr3_length: 14
v_call: TRBV14
j_call: TRBJ2-7
cdr3_aa: CASSPWDRKYEQYF

cdr3_length: 12
v_call: TRBV7-9
j_call: TRBJ2-3
cdr3_aa: CASSSLLDTQYF

cdr3_length: 16
v_call: TRBV14
j_call: TRBJ1-3
cdr3_aa: CASSPGHGFPGNTIYF

cdr3_length: 13
v_call: TRBV12-3/TRBV12-4
j_call: TRBJ1-2
cdr3_aa: CASSFGRGSGYTF

cdr3_length: 13
v_call: TRBV7-9
j_call: TRBJ1-1
cdr3_aa: CASSTQVNTEAFF

cdr3_length: 15
v_call: TRBV19
j_call: TRBJ2-1
cdr3_aa: CASTMTGGYYNEQFF

cdr3_length: 17
v_call: TRBV9
j_call: TRBJ1-1
cdr3_aa: CASSVVVSPATGVEAFF

cdr3_length: 14
v_call: TRBV19
j_call: TRBJ2-7
cdr3_aa: CASSISSGAQEQYF

cdr3_length: 13
v_call: TRBV2
j_call: TRBJ1-2
cdr3_aa: CASSEVAGGGYTF